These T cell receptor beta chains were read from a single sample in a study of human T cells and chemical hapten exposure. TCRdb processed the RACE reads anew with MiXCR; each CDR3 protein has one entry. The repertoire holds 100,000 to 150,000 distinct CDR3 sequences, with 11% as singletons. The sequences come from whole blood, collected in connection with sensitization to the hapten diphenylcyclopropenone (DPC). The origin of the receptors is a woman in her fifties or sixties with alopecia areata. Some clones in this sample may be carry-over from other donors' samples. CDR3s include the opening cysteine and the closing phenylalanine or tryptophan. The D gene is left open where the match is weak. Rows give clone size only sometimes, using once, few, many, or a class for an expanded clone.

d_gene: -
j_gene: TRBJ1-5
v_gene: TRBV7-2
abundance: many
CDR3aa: CASSSSPWGPQHF
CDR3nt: TGTGCCAGCAGCTCCTCCCCATGGGGGCCCCAGCATTTT

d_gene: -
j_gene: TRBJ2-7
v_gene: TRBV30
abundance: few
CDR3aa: CAWSATTHEQYF
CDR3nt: TGTGCCTGGAGTGCCACCACACACGAGCAGTACTTC

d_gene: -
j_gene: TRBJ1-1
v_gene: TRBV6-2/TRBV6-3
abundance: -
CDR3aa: CASSQLGEAFF
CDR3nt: TGTGCCAGCAGTCAGCTGGGAGAAGCTTTCTTT

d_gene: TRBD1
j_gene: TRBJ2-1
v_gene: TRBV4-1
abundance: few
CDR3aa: CASSRGDSTNEQFF
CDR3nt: TGCGCCAGCAGTCGTGGGGACAGTACAAATGAGCAGTTCTTC

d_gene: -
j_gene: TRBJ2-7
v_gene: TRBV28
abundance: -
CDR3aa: CASSFRDLSSYEQYF
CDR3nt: TGTGCCAGCAGTTTCAGGGACTTGAGCTCCTACGAGCAGTACTTC

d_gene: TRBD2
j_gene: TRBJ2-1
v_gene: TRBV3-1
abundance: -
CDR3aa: CASSQDLVGRAENKQFF
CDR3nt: TGTGCCAGCAGCCAAGATCTGGTAGGGAGGGCCGAAAATAAGCAGTTCTTC

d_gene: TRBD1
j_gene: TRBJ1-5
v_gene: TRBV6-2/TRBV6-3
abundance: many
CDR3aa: CASSYRGQQQPQHF
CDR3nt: TGTGCCAGCAGTTACCGGGGACAGCAACAACCCCAGCATTTT

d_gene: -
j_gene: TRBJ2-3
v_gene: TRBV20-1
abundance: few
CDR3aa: CSATRGGSTDTQYF
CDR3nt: TGCAGTGCCACCCGGGGTGGGAGCACAGATACGCAGTATTTT

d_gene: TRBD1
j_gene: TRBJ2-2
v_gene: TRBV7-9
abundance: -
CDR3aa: CASSPSQGAGTGELFF
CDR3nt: TGTGCCAGCAGCCCCAGTCAGGGGGCCGGCACCGGGGAGCTGTTTTTT

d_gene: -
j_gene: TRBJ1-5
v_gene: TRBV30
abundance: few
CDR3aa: CAWSEIGFSNQPQHF
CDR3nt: TGTGCCTGGAGTGAAATTGGTTTTAGCAATCAGCCCCAGCATTTT

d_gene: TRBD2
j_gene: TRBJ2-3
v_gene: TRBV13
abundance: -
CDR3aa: CASSLPSAGGRLDTQYF
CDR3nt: TGTGCCAGCAGCTTGCCCTCAGCGGGAGGGAGGCTGGATACGCAGTATTTT

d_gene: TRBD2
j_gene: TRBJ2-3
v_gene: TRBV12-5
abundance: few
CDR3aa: CASGNSGGVTDTQYF
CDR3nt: TGTGCTAGTGGGAATAGCGGGGGGGTCACAGATACGCAGTATTTT

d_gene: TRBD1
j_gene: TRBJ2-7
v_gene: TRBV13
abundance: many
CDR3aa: CASSLGRGSSYEQYF
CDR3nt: TGTGCCAGCAGCTTAGGCAGGGGGAGCTCCTACGAGCAGTACTTC

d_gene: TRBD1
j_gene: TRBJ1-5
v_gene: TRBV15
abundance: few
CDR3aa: CATSRGTGESNQPQHF
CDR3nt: TGTGCCACCAGCAGAGGGACAGGGGAGAGCAATCAGCCCCAGCATTTT

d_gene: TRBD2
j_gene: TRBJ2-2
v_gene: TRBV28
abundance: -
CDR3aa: CAIQFTPLAGARTGELFF
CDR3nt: TGTGCCATCCAGTTTACCCCCTTAGCGGGAGCGAGGACCGGGGAGCTGTTTTTT

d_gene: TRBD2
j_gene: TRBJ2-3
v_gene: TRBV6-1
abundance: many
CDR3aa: CASSPAGGDTQYF
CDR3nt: TGTGCCAGCAGTCCCGCGGGAGGAGATACGCAGTATTTT

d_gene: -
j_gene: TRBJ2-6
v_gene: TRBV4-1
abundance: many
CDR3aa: CASSQLGPPAVSGANVLTF
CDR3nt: TGCGCCAGCAGCCAATTGGGACCCCCCGCGGTCTCTGGGGCCAACGTCCTGACTTTC

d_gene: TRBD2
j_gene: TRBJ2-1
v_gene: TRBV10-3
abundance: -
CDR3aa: CAISEGRLAGSRYEQFF
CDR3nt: TGTGCCATCAGTGAGGGGAGGCTAGCGGGTTCCCGATATGAGCAGTTCTTC

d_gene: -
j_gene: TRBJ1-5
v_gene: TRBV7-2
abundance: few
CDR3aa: CASSLEGGRGQPQHF
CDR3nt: TGTGCCAGCAGCTTAGAAGGAGGTCGGGGGCAGCCCCAGCATTTT

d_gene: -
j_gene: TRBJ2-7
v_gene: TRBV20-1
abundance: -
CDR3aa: CSARAKFTYEQYF
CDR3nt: TGCAGTGCTAGAGCAAAGTTCACCTACGAGCAGTACTTC

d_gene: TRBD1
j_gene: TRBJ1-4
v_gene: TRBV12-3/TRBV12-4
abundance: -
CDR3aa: CASSLGQGWTNEKLFF
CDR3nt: TGTGCCAGCAGTTTAGGACAGGGGTGGACTAATGAAAAACTGTTTTTT

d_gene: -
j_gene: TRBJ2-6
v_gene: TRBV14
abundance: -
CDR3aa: CASSPDRPSSGANVLTF
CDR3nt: TGTGCCAGCAGTCCAGACAGGCCCAGCTCTGGGGCCAACGTCCTGACTTTC

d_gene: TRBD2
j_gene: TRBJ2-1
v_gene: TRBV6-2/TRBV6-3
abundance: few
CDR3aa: CASSYWAGGRNEQFF
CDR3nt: TGTGCCAGCAGTTACTGGGCGGGAGGCCGCAATGAGCAGTTCTTC

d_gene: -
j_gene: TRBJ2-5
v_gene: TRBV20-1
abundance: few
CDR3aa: CSASEGGETQYF
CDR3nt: TGCAGTGCTAGTGAGGGCGGGGAGACCCAGTACTTC

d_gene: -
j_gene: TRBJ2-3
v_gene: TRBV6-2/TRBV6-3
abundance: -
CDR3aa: CASLSLETDTQYF
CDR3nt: TGTGCCAGCCTTTCCCTTGAGACAGATACGCAGTATTTT

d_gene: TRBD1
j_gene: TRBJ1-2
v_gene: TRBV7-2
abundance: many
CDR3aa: CASNTKGDSYGYTF
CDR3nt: TGTGCCAGCAACACGAAAGGGGACAGCTATGGCTACACCTTC

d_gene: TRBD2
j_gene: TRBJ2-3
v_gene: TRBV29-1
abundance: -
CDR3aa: CSADGLAGRTDTQYF
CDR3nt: TGCAGCGCCGATGGACTAGCGGGCCGCACAGATACGCAGTATTTT

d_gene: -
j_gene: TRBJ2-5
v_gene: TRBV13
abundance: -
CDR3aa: CASSLRWRQETHYF
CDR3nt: TGTGCCAGCAGCTTACGATGGCGACAAGAGACCCATTACTTC

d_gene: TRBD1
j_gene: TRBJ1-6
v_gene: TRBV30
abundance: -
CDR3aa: CAWKGTGASPLHF
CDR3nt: TGTGCCTGGAAAGGGACAGGGGCTTCACCCCTCCACTTT

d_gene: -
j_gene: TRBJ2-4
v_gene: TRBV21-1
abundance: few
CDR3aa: CASSPEKTLAKNIQYF
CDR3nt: TGTGCCAGCAGCCCCGAGAAGACTCTAGCCAAAAACATTCAGTACTTC

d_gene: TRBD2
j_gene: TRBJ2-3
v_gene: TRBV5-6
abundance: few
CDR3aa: CASSTLAGGIDTQYF
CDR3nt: TGTGCCAGCAGCACTCTAGCGGGGGGTATAGATACGCAGTATTTT

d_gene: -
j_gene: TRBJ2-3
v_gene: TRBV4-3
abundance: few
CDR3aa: CASSQDLTDTQYF
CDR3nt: TGCGCCAGCAGCCAAGATCTCACAGATACGCAGTATTTT

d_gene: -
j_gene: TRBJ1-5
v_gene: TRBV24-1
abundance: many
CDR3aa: CATSEGDNSNQPQHF
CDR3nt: TGTGCCACCAGTGAAGGAGATAATAGCAATCAGCCCCAGCATTTT

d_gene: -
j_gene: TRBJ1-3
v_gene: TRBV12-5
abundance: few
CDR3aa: CASGDSGNTIYF
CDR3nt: TGTGCTAGTGGGGACTCTGGAAACACCATATATTTT

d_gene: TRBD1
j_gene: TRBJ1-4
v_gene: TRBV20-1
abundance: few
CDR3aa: CSAYLGQGGEKLFF
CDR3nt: TGCAGTGCCTACCTGGGACAGGGAGGTGAAAAACTGTTTTTT

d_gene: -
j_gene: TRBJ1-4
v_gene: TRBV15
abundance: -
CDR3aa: CATDPGTNEKLFF
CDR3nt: TGTGCCACTGACCCCGGGACTAATGAAAAACTGTTTTTT

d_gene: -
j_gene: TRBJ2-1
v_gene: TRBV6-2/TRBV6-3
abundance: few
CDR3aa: CASSYSGGEQFF
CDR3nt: TGTGCCAGCAGTTACTCGGGGGGTGAGCAGTTCTTC

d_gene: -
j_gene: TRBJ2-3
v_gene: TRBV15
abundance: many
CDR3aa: CATSRGEAGDTQYF
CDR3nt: TGTGCCACCAGCAGAGGGGAAGCAGGGGATACGCAGTATTTT

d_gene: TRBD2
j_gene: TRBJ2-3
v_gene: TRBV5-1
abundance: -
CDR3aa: CASSLEPGRAGTDTQYF
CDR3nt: TGCGCCAGCAGCTTGGAGCCGGGACGAGCGGGAACAGATACGCAGTATTTT

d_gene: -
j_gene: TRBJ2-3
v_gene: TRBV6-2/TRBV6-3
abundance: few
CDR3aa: CASSGYLAAGTDTQYF
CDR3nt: TGTGCCAGCAGTGGGTACTTAGCGGCTGGCACAGATACGCAGTATTTT

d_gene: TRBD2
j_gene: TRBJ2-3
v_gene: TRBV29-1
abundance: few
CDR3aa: CSVERGRGTDTQYF
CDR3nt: TGCAGCGTTGAACGCGGGAGAGGCACAGATACGCAGTATTTT

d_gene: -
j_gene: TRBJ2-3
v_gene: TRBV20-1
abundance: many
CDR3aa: CSAGTQTDTQYF
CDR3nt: TGCAGTGCCGGGACTCAGACAGATACGCAGTATTTT

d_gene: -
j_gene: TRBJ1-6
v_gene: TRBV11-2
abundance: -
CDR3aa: CASSSPGQSSPLHF
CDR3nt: TGTGCCAGCAGCTCACCGGGACAATCTTCACCCCTCCACTTT

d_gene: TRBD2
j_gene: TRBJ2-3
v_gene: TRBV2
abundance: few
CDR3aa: CASRGGLAKDTQYF
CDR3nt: TGTGCCAGCAGGGGGGGACTAGCAAAGGATACGCAGTATTTT

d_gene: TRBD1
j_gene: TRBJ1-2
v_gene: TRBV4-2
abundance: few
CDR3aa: CASSPREGQGDGGYTF
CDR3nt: TGTGCCAGCAGCCCGCGCGAAGGACAGGGGGATGGTGGCTACACCTTC

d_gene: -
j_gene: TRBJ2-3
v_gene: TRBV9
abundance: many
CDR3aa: CASSATHLTSTDTQYF
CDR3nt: TGTGCCAGCAGCGCCACCCACTTGACTAGCACAGATACGCAGTATTTT

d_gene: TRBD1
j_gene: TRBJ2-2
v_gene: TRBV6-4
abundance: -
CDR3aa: CASSRSGTGANTGELFF
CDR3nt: TGTGCCAGCAGCCGCTCCGGGACAGGGGCGAACACCGGGGAGCTGTTTTTT

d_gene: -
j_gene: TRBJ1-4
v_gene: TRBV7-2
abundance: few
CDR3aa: CASSPRQEGKLFF
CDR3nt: TGTGCCAGCAGCCCCCGCCAGGAGGGAAAACTGTTTTTT

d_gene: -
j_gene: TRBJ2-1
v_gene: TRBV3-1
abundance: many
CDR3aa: CASSPGTGERDEQFF
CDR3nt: TGTGCCAGCAGCCCAGGGACGGGCGAGCGAGATGAGCAGTTCTTC

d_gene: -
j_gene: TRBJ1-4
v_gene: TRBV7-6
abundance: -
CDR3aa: CASTEIANEKLFF
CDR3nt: TGTGCCAGCACAGAGATTGCTAATGAAAAACTGTTTTTT

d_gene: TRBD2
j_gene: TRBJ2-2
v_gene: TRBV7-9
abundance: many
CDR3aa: CASSNGTSGRYRAGELFF
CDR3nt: TGTGCCAGCAGCAACGGGACTAGCGGGCGATATCGGGCCGGGGAGCTGTTTTTT

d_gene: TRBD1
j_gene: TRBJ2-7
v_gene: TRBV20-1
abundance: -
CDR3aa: CSAPGQVLHRRHEQYF
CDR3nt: TGCAGTGCCCCGGGACAGGTTCTTCATCGGCGGCACGAGCAGTACTTC

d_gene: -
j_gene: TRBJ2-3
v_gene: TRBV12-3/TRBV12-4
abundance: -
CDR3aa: CASRGGDTQYF
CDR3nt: TGTGCCAGCAGAGGGGGGGATACGCAGTATTTT

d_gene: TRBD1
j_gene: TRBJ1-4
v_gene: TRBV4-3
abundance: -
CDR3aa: CASSPTPGGTNEKLFF
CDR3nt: TGCGCCAGCAGCCCCACTCCAGGGGGTACTAATGAAAAACTGTTTTTT

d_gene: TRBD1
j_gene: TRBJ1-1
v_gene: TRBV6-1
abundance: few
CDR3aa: CASRSGTGEAKAFF
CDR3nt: TGTGCCAGCAGATCTGGGACAGGGGAGGCTAAAGCTTTCTTT

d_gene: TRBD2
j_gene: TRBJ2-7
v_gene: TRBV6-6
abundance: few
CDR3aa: CASSDPGTIGYEQYF
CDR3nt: TGTGCCAGCAGTGACCCTGGGACTATCGGGTACGAGCAGTACTTC

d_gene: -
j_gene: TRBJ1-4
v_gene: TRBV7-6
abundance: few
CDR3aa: CASSQQGGGTNEKLFF
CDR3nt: TGTGCCAGCAGCCAGCAGGGTGGCGGAACTAATGAAAAACTGTTTTTT

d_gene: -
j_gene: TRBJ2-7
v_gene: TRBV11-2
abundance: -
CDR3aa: CASSPEGRGSEQYF
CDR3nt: TGTGCCAGCAGTCCCGAGGGTCGGGGATCCGAGCAGTACTTC

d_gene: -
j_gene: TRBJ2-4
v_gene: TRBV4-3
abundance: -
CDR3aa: CASSQGLTKNIQYF
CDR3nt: TGCGCCAGCAGCCAGGGGCTGACGAAAAACATTCAGTACTTC